This entry lists 22 T cell receptor beta chains sequenced from one sample in a study of T-cell memory formation after mild COVID-19. One entry per CDR3 protein results from TCRdb running MiXCR on the 5' RACE reads. Seen here are roughly 110,000 distinct CDR3 sequences, 9.5% to 15% observed once, and the top ten hold 27%. The sample comprised PBMCs or a T cell subset sorted from them (not recorded which). These TCRs come from an adult woman who had mild COVID-19 (a few samples of this study predate the infection). Cell type and time point are not known.

The table lists this clonotype with a few counts. The chain combines TRBV27 with TRBJ2-2, with a tentative D call TRBD2 (5 bases). This CDR3 has 15 residues. Trimming shortened V by 0 bases and J by 7 bases, and 12 bases separated the two germline ends. The germline V gene encodes CDR1 MNHEY and CDR2 SMNVEV (reference sequence). CDR3 nucleotide sequence: TGTGCCAGCAGTTTATCGGACTGGAGGAACGGGGAGCTGTTTTTT. Its translation: CASSLSDWRNGELFF.

In its sample, this clonotype was seen a few times. The V gene is TRBV30, the J gene TRBJ2-2; D ambiguous. Trimming removed 4 bases at V and 1 base at J, with 7 bases between. Germline V lookup: CDR1 GTSNPN, CDR2 SVGIG (reference sequence). This CDR3 has 13 amino acids. The CDR3 DNA reads TGTGCCTGGAATTCTCTGAACACCGGGGAGCTGTTTTTT. As protein: CAWNSLNTGELFF.

The chain recombines TRBV29-1 with TRBJ1-5, with no clear D. This CDR3 has 14 residues. The germline gives CDR1 SQVTM, CDR2 ANQGSEA. V was trimmed by 4 bases and J by 0 bases, leaving 10 bases between them. The CDR3 region has the DNA TGCAGCGTTGTGAGAGGATATAGCAATCAGCCCCAGCATTTT. Its translation: CSVVRGYSNQPQHF.

This clonotype has only a few counts. The chain carries TRBV20-1 and TRBJ1-3; a weak D match, TRBD1 (6 bases). Looked up from germline, CDR1 is DFQATT and CDR2 is SNEGSKA (reference sequence). V lost 6 bases to trimming and J lost 4 bases, with 10 bases between them. This CDR3 region has 12 residues. CDR3 DNA: TGCAGTGCGCGGACAGTCGGAAACACCATATATTTT. It codes for CSARTVGNTIYF.

There are a few counts of this clonotype. The chain carries TRBV7-2 and TRBJ1-2; 7 bases line up with TRBD1. In germline, CDR1 is SGHTA, CDR2 FQGNSA. The CDR3 has 12 residues. CDR3 coding DNA: TGTGCAACAATGGCAGGGGGCTATGGCTACACCTTC. Its protein product is CATMAGGYGYTF.

This clonotype was recorded a few times. The chain employs TRBV7-2 and TRBJ1-5; 11 positions agree with TRBD1. After removal of 4 bases from V and 2 bases from J, the junction contained 4 bases not matched to a gene. Germline CDR1 SGHTA, CDR2 FQGNSA. This CDR3 has 16 amino acids. The CDR3 sequence is CASSYWTGGGNQPQHF. In nucleotides, the CDR3 is TGTGCCAGCAGCTATTGGACAGGGGGCGGCAATCAGCCCCAGCATTTT. Supplemented by reference TRBV7-2 and TRBJ1-5, the full variable domain reads GAGVSQSPSNKVTEKGKDVELRCDPISGHTALYWYRQSLGQGLEFLIYFQGNSAPDKSGLPSDRFSAERTGGSVSTLTIQRTQQEDSAVYLCASSYWTGGGNQPQHFGDGTRLSIL.

This clonotype was observed a handful of times. The chain recombines TRBV24-1 with TRBJ2-1; D unresolved. V gave up 3 bases and J gave up 4 bases, with 6 bases separating them. The CDR3 covers 13 residues. Looked up from germline, CDR1 is KGHDR and CDR2 is SFDVKD. CDR3 DNA sequence: TGTGCCACCAGTGATGACGGTTACAATGAGCAGTTCTTC. Its translation: CATSDDGYNEQFF.

There are many counts of this clonotype. V usage is TRBV12-3 or TRBV12-4 and J usage is TRBJ2-7; D call uncertain. V lost 3 bases to trimming and J lost 3 bases, with 12 bases between them. The CDR3 has 14 amino acids. The CDR3 loop is CASSFALNLYEQYF. CDR3 sequence (DNA): TGTGCCAGCAGTTTTGCCCTCAACCTCTACGAGCAGTACTTC.

The sample holds a few counts of this clonotype. This CDR3 reads CASSEGGTALAYGYTF. The CDR3 DNA is TGTGCCAGCAGTGAAGGGGGTACAGCACTTGCCTATGGCTACACCTTC. The chain joins TRBV6-1 to TRBJ1-2; no firm D call. CDR3 length equals 16 residues. Germline CDR1 is MNHNS and CDR2 is SASEGT. The V end was cut by 1 base, the J end by 4 bases, with 16 bases between.

Only a few counts were recorded for this clonotype. The chain combines TRBV14 with TRBJ2-1; D might be TRBD1 (6 bases). The CDR3 is made up of 17 amino acids. Trimming left V 0 bases short and J 8 bases short, with 20 bases between. Looked up from germline, CDR1 is SGHDN and CDR2 is FVKESK. CDR3 in DNA: TGTGCCAGCAGCCAAGAGCAGGGGTTTGATTTTTGGGATGAGCAGTTCTTC. This encodes CASSQEQGFDFWDEQFF.

This clonotype was detected ten times or more. This chain links TRBV5-1 with TRBJ2-3, with TRBD2 matching 8 bases. Germline V gene data show CDR1 as SGHRS and CDR2 as YFSETQ. CDR3 length equals 16 residues. The J segment lost 2 bases and the V segment lost 4 bases, leaving 9 bases of the junction unmatched. CDR3 protein: CASSAVGLANTDTQYF. In nucleotides, the CDR3 is TGCGCCAGCAGCGCTGTCGGACTAGCAAACACAGATACGCAGTATTTT.

The chain joins TRBV7-6 to TRBJ2-7; 14 bases align to TRBD2. The CDR3 length is 14 residues. After removal of 4 bases from V and 5 bases from J, the junction contained 1 base not matched to a gene. CDR1 SGHVS and CDR2 FNYEAQ come from the germline V gene. In DNA, the CDR3 is TGTGCCAGCAGCTCGGGACTAGCGGGAGACGAGCAGTACTTC. This translates into CASSSGLAGDEQYF.

This clonotype was observed a handful of times. V gene TRBV12-3 or TRBV12-4 combines with J gene TRBJ2-3, with D unresolved. V was cut by 6 bases and J by 6 bases, with 10 bases left in between. The CDR3 consists of 12 residues. The CDR3 region is CASRLWADTQYF. The CDR3, as DNA: TGTGCCAGCAGGCTATGGGCGGATACGCAGTATTTT.

The V call is TRBV5-1, the J call TRBJ2-7, with D hard to call. This CDR3 is 14 amino acids long. Germline loops: CDR1 SGHRS, CDR2 YFSETQ. Trimming took off 1 base at V and 3 bases at J, with 11 bases between the two ends. CDR3: CASSLSGSFYEQYF. In nucleotides, the CDR3 is TGCGCCAGCAGCTTGTCCGGCAGCTTCTACGAGCAGTACTTC. The full variable domain, rest sourced from reference TRBV5-1 and TRBJ2-7, is KAGVTQTPRYLIKTRGQQVTLSCSPISGHRSVSWYQQTPGQGLQFLFEYFSETQRNKGNFPGRFSGRQFSNSRSEMNVSTLELGDSALYLCASSLSGSFYEQYFGPGTRLTVT.

This sequence joins TRBV7-9 and TRBJ2-2, with 7 bases aligning to TRBD2. The CDR3 runs to 18 residues. After removal of 5 bases from V and 5 bases from J, the junction contained 17 bases not matched to a gene. Germline values: CDR1 SEHNR, CDR2 FQNEAQ (reference sequence). CDR3 region: CASSPSVGAGLSTGELFF. In nucleotides, the CDR3 is TGTGCCAGCAGCCCTAGCGTCGGTGCGGGACTAAGTACCGGGGAGCTGTTTTTT.

V usage is TRBV6-4 and J usage is TRBJ2-1; 10 nucleotides align to TRBD2. The V and J ends lost 3 bases and 0 bases, in that order; junction bases with no gene match: 2. The length of the CDR3 is 16 residues. The germline gives CDR1 MRHNA, CDR2 SNTAGT. CDR3 sequence reads: CASSELAGSSYNEQFF. The CDR3 DNA reads TGTGCCAGCAGTGAACTAGCGGGGAGCTCCTACAATGAGCAGTTCTTC.

In this sample, this clonotype turned up a few times. The chain is built from TRBV5-5 and TRBJ1-1; D may be TRBD1 (6 bases). Trimming left V 7 bases short and J 2 bases short, with 18 bases between. Germline V CDR1 and CDR2: SGHKS, YYEKEE (reference sequence). CDR3 length: 15 amino acids. CDR3 sequence: CASGGLQGNNTEAFF. Here the CDR3 DNA reads TGTGCCAGCGGAGGACTACAGGGAAATAACACTGAAGCTTTCTTT.

V gene TRBV25-1 combines with J gene TRBJ2-7; the D is unclear. The germline CDR1 and CDR2 sequences are MGHDK and SYGVNS. V was pared by 4 bases and J by 3 bases, with 16 bases between. The CDR3 totals 15 residues. CDR3 in amino acids: CASSASRTDDYEQYF. The CDR3 DNA follows: TGTGCCAGCAGTGCCTCTAGGACGGATGACTACGAGCAGTACTTC.

This clonotype occurred a few times. The chain joins TRBV5-1 to TRBJ2-1; no firm D call. Germline CDR1 SGHRS, CDR2 YFSETQ. This CDR3 comprises 12 residues. V shed 0 bases and J shed 8 bases, with 6 bases lying between them. The CDR3 loop is CASSLAWDEQFF. The CDR3 nucleotides read TGCGCCAGCAGCTTGGCCTGGGATGAGCAGTTCTTC.

This chain connects TRBV11-1 to TRBJ2-1; D is unclear. The V gene lost 0 bases and the J gene lost 5 bases, with 11 bases spanning the gap. Germline CDR1 SGHAT, CDR2 FQDESV (reference sequence). CDR3 length equals 15 residues. CDR3 nucleotides: TGTGCCAGCAGCTTAGCTGGGCCGGTGAACAATGAGCAGTTCTTC. Translated: CASSLAGPVNNEQFF.

The chain carries TRBV12-3 or TRBV12-4 and TRBJ2-3, with 13 bases aligning to TRBD2. V gave up 7 bases and J gave up 5 bases; unmatched junction bases: 12. The CDR3 has 17 amino acids. The DNA of the CDR3 is TGTGCCAGCATCTGGGAACTAGCGGGGGGGCCGATAGATACGCAGTATTTT. Translating it yields CASIWELAGGPIDTQYF.

In its sample, this clonotype was seen many times. V and J are TRBV14 and TRBJ2-1, with D hard to call. Trimming removed 6 bases from V and 6 bases from J, with 12 bases in between. In germline, CDR1 is SGHDN, CDR2 FVKESK. The CDR3 is 13 residues long. CDR3 in amino acids: CASSQSSFNEQFF. Written as DNA, the CDR3 is TGTGCCAGCAGTCAATCGAGTTTCAATGAGCAGTTCTTC.